Listed below are T cell receptor beta chains from one sample, sequenced in a study of T cell responses to AZD1222 COVID-19 vaccine. The protocol was immunoSEQ multiplex PCR, while the TCRdb copy is restricted to in-frame clones and leaves out a portion. The table lists around 6,000 clones, approximately 87% of them singletons. The sequenced sample was peripheral blood, obtained 28 days after the second AZD1222 dose. These receptors were obtained from an adult who received the AZD1222 COVID-19 vaccine. The CDR3 runs from the conserved cysteine through the conserved F or W. Each record gives: CDR3 protein, CDR3 DNA, V gene, J gene, clone size, D gene. The D gene is left open where the match is weak. Size is stated for part of the rows, as once, few or many counts, or as a class when the clone is expanded.

CDR3aa: CASSQLSILKTQYF
CDR3nt: TGTGCCAGCTCACAATTGTCCATCTTGAAGACCCAGTACTTC
v_gene: TRBV18
j_gene: TRBJ2-5
abundance: once
d_gene: -

CDR3aa: CASSPQGGSTEAFF
CDR3nt: TGTGCCAGTAGTCCACAGGGAGGAAGCACTGAAGCTTTCTTT
v_gene: TRBV19
j_gene: TRBJ1-1
abundance: -
d_gene: -

CDR3aa: CASSEGGMSYNEQFF
CDR3nt: TGTGCCAGCAGTGAAGGCGGGATGTCCTACAATGAGCAGTTCTTC
v_gene: TRBV6-1
j_gene: TRBJ2-1
abundance: once
d_gene: -

CDR3aa: CASSRLAGVFSGANVLTF
CDR3nt: TGTGCCAGCAGTCGACTAGCGGGAGTCTTCTCTGGGGCCAACGTCCTGACTTTC
v_gene: TRBV6-6
j_gene: TRBJ2-6
abundance: -
d_gene: TRBD2

CDR3aa: CASTSGRLGMNTEAFF
CDR3nt: TGTGCCAGCACCAGCGGAAGGTTGGGAATGAACACTGAAGCTTTCTTT
v_gene: TRBV27
j_gene: TRBJ1-1
abundance: -
d_gene: -

CDR3aa: CASSQLAGAYNEQFF
CDR3nt: TGTGCCAGCAGCCAACTAGCGGGGGCCTACAATGAGCAGTTCTTC
v_gene: TRBV13
j_gene: TRBJ2-1
abundance: -
d_gene: TRBD2

CDR3aa: CASSLVGLIDTQYF
CDR3nt: TGTGCCAGCAGCTTAGTCGGCCTAATAGATACGCAGTATTTT
v_gene: TRBV11-2
j_gene: TRBJ2-3
abundance: -
d_gene: -

CDR3aa: CASSLGGTGGYTEAFF
CDR3nt: TGTGCCAGCAGCCTTGGTGGAACAGGGGGATACACTGAAGCTTTCTTT
v_gene: TRBV5-4
j_gene: TRBJ1-1
abundance: -
d_gene: TRBD1

CDR3aa: CASSPDRVRGYTF
CDR3nt: TGTGCCAGCAGTCCCGACAGGGTTCGTGGCTACACCTTC
v_gene: TRBV6-2/TRBV6-3
j_gene: TRBJ1-2
abundance: -
d_gene: TRBD1

CDR3aa: CASSLVASGRSKTQYF
CDR3nt: TGTGCCAGCAGCTTAGTCGCTAGCGGGAGATCGAAGACCCAGTACTTC
v_gene: TRBV11-3
j_gene: TRBJ2-5
abundance: -
d_gene: TRBD2

CDR3aa: CASSPLAGGTGEQYF
CDR3nt: TGTGCCAGCTCACCACTAGCGGGAGGCACGGGAGAGCAGTACTTC
v_gene: TRBV18
j_gene: TRBJ2-7
abundance: -
d_gene: TRBD2

CDR3aa: CASKFAGGNTEAFF
CDR3nt: TGTGCCAGCAAGTTCGCAGGGGGGAACACTGAAGCTTTCTTT
v_gene: TRBV28
j_gene: TRBJ1-1
abundance: -
d_gene: TRBD1

CDR3aa: CASSLAQSYEQYF
CDR3nt: TGTGCCAGCAGTTTGGCACAGTCCTACGAGCAGTACTTC
v_gene: TRBV27
j_gene: TRBJ2-7
abundance: few
d_gene: -

CDR3aa: CASSLEGGEGVRTEAFF
CDR3nt: TGTGCCAGCAGCTTAGAGGGTGGTGAGGGGGTGCGCACTGAAGCTTTCTTT
v_gene: TRBV7-9
j_gene: TRBJ1-1
abundance: -
d_gene: -

CDR3aa: CASRLINRGTEAFF
CDR3nt: TGTGCCAGTCGCCTAATAAACAGGGGAACTGAAGCTTTCTTT
v_gene: TRBV6-5
j_gene: TRBJ1-1
abundance: -
d_gene: TRBD1

CDR3aa: CASSPRTSGTGNEQFF
CDR3nt: TGTGCCAGCAGCCCACGGACTAGCGGGACTGGGAATGAGCAGTTCTTC
v_gene: TRBV7-3
j_gene: TRBJ2-1
abundance: -
d_gene: TRBD2

CDR3aa: CATSRLPGLGSNNEQFF
CDR3nt: TGTGCCACCAGCAGATTACCGGGACTGGGTTCAAACAATGAGCAGTTCTTC
v_gene: TRBV15
j_gene: TRBJ2-1
abundance: once
d_gene: -

CDR3aa: CASSTPTGGDTQYF
CDR3nt: TGTGCCAGCAGTACCCCGACAGGGGGCGATACGCAGTATTTT
v_gene: TRBV28
j_gene: TRBJ2-3
abundance: -
d_gene: TRBD1

CDR3aa: CASSSGGAGRLFF
CDR3nt: TGCGCCAGCAGCAGTGGCGGGGCAGGTCGGCTGTTTTTT
v_gene: TRBV4-1
j_gene: TRBJ2-2
abundance: -
d_gene: -

CDR3aa: CASSDRGNYGYTF
CDR3nt: TGTGCCAGCTCCGACAGGGGTAACTATGGCTACACCTTC
v_gene: TRBV18
j_gene: TRBJ1-2
abundance: -
d_gene: TRBD1

CDR3aa: CASSPGQGDKSPLHF
CDR3nt: TGTGCCAGCAGCCCCGGGCAGGGTGATAAATCACCCCTCCACTTT
v_gene: TRBV3-1/TRBV3-2
j_gene: TRBJ1-6
abundance: once
d_gene: -

CDR3aa: CASSPLGPTELGELFF
CDR3nt: TGTGCCAGCTCACCTCTCGGACCCACAGAGCTCGGGGAGCTGTTTTTT
v_gene: TRBV18
j_gene: TRBJ2-2
abundance: few
d_gene: -

CDR3aa: CASRLDPGVGDAFF
CDR3nt: TGCGCCAGCAGATTGGACCCGGGGGTCGGGGACGCTTTCTTT
v_gene: TRBV5-1
j_gene: TRBJ1-1
abundance: -
d_gene: -

CDR3aa: CASSTKGDNNSPLHF
CDR3nt: TGTGCCAGTAGTACGAAGGGGGATAATAATTCACCCCTCCACTTT
v_gene: TRBV19
j_gene: TRBJ1-6
abundance: -
d_gene: -